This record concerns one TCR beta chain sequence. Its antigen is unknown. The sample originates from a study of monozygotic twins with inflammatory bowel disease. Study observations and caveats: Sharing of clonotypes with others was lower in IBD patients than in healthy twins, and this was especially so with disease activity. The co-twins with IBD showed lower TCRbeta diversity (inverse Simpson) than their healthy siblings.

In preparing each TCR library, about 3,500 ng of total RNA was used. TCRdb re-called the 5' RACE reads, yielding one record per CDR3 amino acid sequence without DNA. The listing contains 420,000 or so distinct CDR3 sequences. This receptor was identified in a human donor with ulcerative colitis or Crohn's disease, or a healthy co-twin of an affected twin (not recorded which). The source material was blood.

CDR3 loop: CSASGRGVTDTQYF. V usage is TRBV20-1 and J usage is TRBJ2-3; TCRdb designates TRBD2, a call that cannot be tested without DNA. This CDR3 is built from 14 residues. From germline, CDR1 is DFQATT and CDR2 SNEGSKA (reference sequence).